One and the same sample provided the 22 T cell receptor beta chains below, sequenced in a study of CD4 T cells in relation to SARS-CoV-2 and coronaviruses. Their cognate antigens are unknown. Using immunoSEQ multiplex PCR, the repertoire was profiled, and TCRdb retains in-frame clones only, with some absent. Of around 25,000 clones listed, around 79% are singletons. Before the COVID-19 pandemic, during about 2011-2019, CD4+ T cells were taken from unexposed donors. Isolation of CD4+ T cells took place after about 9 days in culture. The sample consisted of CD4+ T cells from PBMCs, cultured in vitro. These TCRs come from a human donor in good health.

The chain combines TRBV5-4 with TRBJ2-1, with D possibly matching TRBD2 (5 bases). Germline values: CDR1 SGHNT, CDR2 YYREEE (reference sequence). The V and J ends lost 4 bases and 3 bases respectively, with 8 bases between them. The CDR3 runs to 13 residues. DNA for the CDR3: TGTGCCAGCAGCCACCGGGACTACAATGAGCAGTTCTTC. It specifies CASSHRDYNEQFF. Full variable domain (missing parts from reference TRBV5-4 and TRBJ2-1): ETGVTQSPTHLIKTRGQQVTLRCSSQSGHNTVSWYQQALGQGPQFIFQYYREEENGRGNFPPRFSGLQFPNYSSELNVNALELDDSALYLCASSHRDYNEQFFGPGTRLTVL.

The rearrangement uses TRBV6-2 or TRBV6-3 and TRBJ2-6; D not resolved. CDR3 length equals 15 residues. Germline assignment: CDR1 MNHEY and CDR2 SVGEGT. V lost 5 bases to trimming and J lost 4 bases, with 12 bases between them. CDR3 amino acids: CASSRLGLGANVLTF. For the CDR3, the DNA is TGTGCCAGCAGTCGCCTGGGGTTAGGGGCCAACGTCCTGACTTTC.

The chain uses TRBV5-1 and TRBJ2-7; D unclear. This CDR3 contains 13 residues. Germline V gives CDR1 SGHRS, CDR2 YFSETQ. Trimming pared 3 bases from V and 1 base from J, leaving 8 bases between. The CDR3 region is CASSSFRSYEQYF. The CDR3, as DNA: TGCGCCAGCAGCTCCTTCCGGTCCTACGAGCAGTACTTC.

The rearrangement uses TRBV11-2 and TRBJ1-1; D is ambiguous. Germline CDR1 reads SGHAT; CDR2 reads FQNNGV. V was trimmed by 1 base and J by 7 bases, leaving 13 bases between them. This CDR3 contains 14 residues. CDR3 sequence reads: CASSLVRLHGEAFF. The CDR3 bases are TGTGCCAGCAGCTTAGTACGGTTACATGGTGAAGCTTTCTTT.

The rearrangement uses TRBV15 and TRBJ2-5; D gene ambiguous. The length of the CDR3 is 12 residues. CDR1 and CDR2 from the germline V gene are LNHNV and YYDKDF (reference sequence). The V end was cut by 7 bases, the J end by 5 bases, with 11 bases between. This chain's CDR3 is CATTLVGETQYF. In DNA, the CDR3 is TGTGCCACCACCCTCGTAGGGGAGACCCAGTACTTC.

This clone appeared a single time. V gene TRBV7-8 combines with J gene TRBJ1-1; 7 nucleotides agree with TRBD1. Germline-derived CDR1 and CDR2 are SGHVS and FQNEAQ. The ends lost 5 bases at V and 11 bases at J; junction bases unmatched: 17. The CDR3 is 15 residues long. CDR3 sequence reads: CASSPTRDRDQHAFF. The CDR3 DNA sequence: TGTGCCAGCAGCCCCACCCGCGACAGGGACCAACACGCTTTCTTT.

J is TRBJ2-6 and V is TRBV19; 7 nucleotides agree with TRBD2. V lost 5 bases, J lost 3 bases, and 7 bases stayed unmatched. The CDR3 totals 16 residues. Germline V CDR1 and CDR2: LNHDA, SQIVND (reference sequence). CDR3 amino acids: CASSVTGLGGANVLTF. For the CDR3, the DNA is TGTGCCAGTAGTGTGACTGGACTAGGTGGGGCCAACGTCCTGACTTTC.

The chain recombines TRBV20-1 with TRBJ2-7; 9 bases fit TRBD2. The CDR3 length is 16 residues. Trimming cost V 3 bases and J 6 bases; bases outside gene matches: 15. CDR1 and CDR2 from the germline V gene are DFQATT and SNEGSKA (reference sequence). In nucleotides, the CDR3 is TGCAGTGCTAGTCCACGGGCCGGCGGGAGGGCGAGCGAGCAGTACTTC. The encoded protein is CSASPRAGGRASEQYF.

CDR3 in amino acids: CASSLGHNTEAFF. For the CDR3, the DNA is TGTGCCAGCAGTTTAGGACATAACACTGAAGCTTTCTTT. J is TRBJ1-1 and V is TRBV12-3 or TRBV12-4; D is unresolved. The CDR3 runs 13 residues. V lost 1 base to trimming and J lost 2 bases, with 5 bases between them.

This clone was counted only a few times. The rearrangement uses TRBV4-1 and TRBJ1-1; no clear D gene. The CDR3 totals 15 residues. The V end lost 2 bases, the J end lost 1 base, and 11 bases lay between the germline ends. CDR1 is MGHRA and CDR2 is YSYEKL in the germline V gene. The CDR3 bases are TGCGCCAGCAGCCAACCCAGGCAGCCGAACACTGAAGCTTTCTTT. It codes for CASSQPRQPNTEAFF.

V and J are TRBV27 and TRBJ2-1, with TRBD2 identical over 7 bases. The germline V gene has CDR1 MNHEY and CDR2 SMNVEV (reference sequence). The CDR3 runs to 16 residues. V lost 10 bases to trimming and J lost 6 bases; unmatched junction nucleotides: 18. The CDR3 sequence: CATRKKPLADRNEQFF. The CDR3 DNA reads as TGTGCCACGCGCAAAAAACCTCTAGCGGACCGCAATGAGCAGTTCTTC.

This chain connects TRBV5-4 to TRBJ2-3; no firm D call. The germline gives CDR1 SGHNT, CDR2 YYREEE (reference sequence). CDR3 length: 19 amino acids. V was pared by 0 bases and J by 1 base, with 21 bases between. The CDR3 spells CASSLAFSFDLVGTDTQYF. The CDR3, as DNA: TGTGCCAGCAGCTTGGCATTTTCGTTCGACCTCGTTGGCACAGATACGCAGTATTTT.

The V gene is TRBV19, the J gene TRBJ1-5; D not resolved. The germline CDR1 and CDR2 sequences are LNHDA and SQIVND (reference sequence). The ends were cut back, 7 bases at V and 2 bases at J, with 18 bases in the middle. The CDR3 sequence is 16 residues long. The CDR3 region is CASKYPGMAGNQPQHF. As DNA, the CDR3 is TGTGCCAGTAAATATCCCGGAATGGCGGGCAATCAGCCCCAGCATTTT.

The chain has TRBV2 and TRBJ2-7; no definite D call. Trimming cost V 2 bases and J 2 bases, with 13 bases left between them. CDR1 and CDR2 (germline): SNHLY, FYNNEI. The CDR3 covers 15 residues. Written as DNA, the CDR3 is TGTGCCAGCAGTGAACCGGGTCAGAACCCCTACGAGCAGTACTTC. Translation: CASSEPGQNPYEQYF.

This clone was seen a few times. CDR3 sequence: CAWSRTDSSYEQYF. CDR3 coding DNA: TGTGCCTGGAGTCGTACAGATTCTTCCTACGAGCAGTACTTC. This chain uses TRBV30 with TRBJ2-7; D call uncertain. CDR1 and CDR2 (germline): GTSNPN, SVGIG (reference sequence). The CDR3 is made up of 14 amino acids. Trimming pared 2 bases from V and 1 base from J, leaving 12 bases between.

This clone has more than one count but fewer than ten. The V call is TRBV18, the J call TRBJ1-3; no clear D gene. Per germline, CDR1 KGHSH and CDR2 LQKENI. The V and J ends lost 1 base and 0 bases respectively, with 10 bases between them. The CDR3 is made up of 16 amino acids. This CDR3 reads CASSPRAVSSGNTIYF. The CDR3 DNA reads TGTGCCAGCTCACCACGGGCTGTTAGCTCTGGAAACACCATATATTTT.

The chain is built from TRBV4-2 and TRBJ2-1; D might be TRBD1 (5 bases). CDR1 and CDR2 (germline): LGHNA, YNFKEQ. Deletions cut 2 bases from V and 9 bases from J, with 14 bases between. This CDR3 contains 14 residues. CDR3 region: CASSQTDPRGEQFF. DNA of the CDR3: TGTGCCAGCAGCCAAACTGACCCTAGGGGTGAGCAGTTCTTC.

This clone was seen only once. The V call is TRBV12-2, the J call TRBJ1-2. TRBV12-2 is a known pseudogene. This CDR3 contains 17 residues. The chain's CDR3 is CASRLAGTGEGGYGYTF. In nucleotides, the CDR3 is TGTGCAAGTCGCTTAGCAGGCACAGGGGAGGGAGGCTATGGCTACACCTTC.

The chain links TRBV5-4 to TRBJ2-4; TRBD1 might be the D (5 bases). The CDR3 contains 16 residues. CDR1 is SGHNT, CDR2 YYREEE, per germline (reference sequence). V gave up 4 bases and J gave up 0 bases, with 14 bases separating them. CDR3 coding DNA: TGTGCCAGCAGCATTGGACAAGATGTAGCCAAAAACATTCAGTACTTC. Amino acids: CASSIGQDVAKNIQYF.

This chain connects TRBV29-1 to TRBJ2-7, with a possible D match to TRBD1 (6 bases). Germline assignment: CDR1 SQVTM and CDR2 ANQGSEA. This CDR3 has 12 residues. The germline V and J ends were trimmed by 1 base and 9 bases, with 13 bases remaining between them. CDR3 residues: CSVEVLRRGQYF. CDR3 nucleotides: TGCAGCGTTGAAGTCTTGCGCAGGGGGCAGTACTTC.

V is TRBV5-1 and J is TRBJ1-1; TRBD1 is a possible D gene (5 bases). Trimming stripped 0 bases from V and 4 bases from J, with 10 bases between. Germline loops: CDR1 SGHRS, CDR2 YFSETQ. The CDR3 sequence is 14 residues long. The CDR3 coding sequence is TGCGCCAGCAGCTTGGGCAGGGTGGGCACTGAAGCTTTCTTT. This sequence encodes CASSLGRVGTEAFF.

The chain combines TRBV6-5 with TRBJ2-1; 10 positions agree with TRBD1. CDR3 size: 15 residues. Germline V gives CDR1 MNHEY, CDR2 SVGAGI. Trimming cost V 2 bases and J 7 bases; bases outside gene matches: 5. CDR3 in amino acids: CASSYLGQGDNEQFF. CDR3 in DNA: TGTGCCAGCAGTTACCTCGGACAGGGGGATAATGAGCAGTTCTTC.